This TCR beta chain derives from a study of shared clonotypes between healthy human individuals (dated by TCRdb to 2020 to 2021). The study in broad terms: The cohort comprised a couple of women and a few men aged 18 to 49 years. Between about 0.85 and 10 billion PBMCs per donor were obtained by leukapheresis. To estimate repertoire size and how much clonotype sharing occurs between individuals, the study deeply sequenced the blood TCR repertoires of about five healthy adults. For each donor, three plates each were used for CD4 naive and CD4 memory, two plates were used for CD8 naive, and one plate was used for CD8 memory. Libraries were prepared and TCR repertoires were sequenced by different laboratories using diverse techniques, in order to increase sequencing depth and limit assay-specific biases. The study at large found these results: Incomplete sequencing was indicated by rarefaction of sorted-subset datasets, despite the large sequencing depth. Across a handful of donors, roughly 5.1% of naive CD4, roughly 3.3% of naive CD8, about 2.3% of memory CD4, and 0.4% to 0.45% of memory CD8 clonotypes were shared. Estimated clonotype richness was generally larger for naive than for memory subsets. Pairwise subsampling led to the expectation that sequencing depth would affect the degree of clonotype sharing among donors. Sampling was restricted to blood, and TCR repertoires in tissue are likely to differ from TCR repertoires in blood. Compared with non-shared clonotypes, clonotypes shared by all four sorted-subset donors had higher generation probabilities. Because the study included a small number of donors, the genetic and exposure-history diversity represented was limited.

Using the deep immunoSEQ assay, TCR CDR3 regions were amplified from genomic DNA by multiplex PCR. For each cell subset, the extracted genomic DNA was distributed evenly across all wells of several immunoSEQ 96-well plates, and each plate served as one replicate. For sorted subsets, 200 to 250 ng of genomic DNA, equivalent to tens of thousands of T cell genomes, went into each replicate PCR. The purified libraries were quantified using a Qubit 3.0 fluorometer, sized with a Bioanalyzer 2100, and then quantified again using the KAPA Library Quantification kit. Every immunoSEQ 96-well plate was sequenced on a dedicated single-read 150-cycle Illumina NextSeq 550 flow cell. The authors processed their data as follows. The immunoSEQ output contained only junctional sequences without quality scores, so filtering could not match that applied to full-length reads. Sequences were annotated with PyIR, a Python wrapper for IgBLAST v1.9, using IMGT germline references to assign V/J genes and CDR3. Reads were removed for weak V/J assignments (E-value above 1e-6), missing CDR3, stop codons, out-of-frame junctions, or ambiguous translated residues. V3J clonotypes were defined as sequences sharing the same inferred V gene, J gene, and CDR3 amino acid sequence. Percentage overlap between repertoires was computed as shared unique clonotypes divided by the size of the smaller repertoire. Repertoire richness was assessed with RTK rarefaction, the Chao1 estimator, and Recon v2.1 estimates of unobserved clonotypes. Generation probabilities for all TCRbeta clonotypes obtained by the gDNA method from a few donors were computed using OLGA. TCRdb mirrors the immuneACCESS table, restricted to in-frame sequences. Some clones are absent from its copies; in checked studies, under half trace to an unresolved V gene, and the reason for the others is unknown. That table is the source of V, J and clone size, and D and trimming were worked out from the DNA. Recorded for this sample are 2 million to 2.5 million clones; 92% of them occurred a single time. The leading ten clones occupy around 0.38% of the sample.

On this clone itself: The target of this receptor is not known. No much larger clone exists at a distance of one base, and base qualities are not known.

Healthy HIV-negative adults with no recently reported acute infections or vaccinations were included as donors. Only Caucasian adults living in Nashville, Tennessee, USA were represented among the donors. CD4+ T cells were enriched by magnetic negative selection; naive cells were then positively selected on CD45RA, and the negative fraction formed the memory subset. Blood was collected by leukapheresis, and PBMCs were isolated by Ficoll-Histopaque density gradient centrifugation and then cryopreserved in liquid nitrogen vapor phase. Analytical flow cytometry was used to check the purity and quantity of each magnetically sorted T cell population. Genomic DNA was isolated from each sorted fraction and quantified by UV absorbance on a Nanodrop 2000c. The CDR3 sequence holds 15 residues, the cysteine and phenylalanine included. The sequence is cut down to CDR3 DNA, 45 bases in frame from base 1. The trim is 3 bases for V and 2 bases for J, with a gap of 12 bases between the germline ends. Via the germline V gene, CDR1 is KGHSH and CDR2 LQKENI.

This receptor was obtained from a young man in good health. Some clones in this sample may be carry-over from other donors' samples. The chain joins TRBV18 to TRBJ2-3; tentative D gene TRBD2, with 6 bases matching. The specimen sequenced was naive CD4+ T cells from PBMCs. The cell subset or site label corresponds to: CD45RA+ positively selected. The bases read TGTGCCAGCTCACCCGGTGGGGAGGTCACAGATACGCAGTATTTT. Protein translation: CASSPGGEVTDTQYF.